Below, 8 T cell receptor beta chains from the same sample are listed, as sequenced in a study of T-cell memory formation after mild COVID-19. TCRdb fed the 5' RACE reads into MiXCR, producing one record per CDR3 protein. The sample has approximately 570,000 distinct CDR3 sequences, about a sixth seen once. The sequenced sample was PBMCs or a T cell subset sorted from them (not recorded which). The receptors were sampled from an adult woman who had mild COVID-19 (a few samples of this study predate the infection). Cell type and time point are not known.

The table lists this clonotype with a few counts. The chain has TRBV7-9 and TRBJ1-1, with a possible D match to TRBD1 (5 bases). The ends were cut back, 1 base at V and 11 bases at J, with 14 bases in the middle. This CDR3 is built from 13 residues. Germline V gene lookup returns CDR1 SEHNR and CDR2 FQNEAQ (reference sequence). Here the CDR3 DNA reads TGTGCCAGCAGCTTAGAGGGCAGGGTCCGGGCTTTCTTT. This gives the protein CASSLEGRVRAFF. Supplemented by reference TRBV7-9 and TRBJ1-1, the full variable domain reads DTGVSQNPRHKITKRGQNVTFRCDPISEHNRLYWYRQTLGQGPEFLTYFQNEAQLEKSRLLSDRFSAERPKGSFSTLEIQRTEQGDSAMYLCASSLEGRVRAFFGQGTRLTVV.

This clonotype has only a few counts. V gene TRBV12-3 or TRBV12-4 combines with J gene TRBJ2-3; the D is unclear. CDR3 length equals 14 residues. V was trimmed by 3 bases and J by 2 bases, leaving 9 bases between them. The CDR3 protein is CASSFVQDTDTQYF. The CDR3 DNA follows: TGTGCCAGCAGTTTCGTGCAAGACACAGATACGCAGTATTTT.

This clonotype was counted only a few times. The chain is built from TRBV15 and TRBJ2-1; 7 bases align to TRBD2. V lost 1 base to trimming and J lost 4 bases; unmatched junction nucleotides: 13. This CDR3 has 18 residues. Germline loops: CDR1 LNHNV, CDR2 YYDKDF (reference sequence). The DNA for the CDR3 is TGTGCCACCAGCAGAGTTCCTTACGTGGGTAGCGGGTACAATGAGCAGTTCTTC. Translated: CATSRVPYVGSGYNEQFF.

With regard to this clonotype: This may arise from a read error, as a much more abundant clone is one base away. The rearrangement links TRBV5-6 to TRBJ2-2; 8 bases line up with TRBD1. Germline trimming cut 0 bases from V and 4 bases from J; bases unmatched to any gene: 2. This CDR3 is built from 15 residues. Looked up from germline, CDR1 is SGHDT and CDR2 is YYEEEE. The CDR3 DNA reads TGTGCCAGCAGCTTGGGGACAGGGAGCACCGGGGAGCTGTTTTTT. Protein: CASSLGTGSTGELFF.

The chain employs TRBV28 and TRBJ2-5, with TRBD1 matching 8 bases. V lost 4 bases and J lost 5; bases outside the gene matches: 9. Germline V gene data show CDR1 as MDHEN and CDR2 as SYDVKM. The CDR3 is 15 residues long. CDR3 DNA: TGTGCCAGCAGTTATAATCAGGGGGCGTTGGAGACCCAGTACTTC. It specifies CASSYNQGALETQYF.

The rearrangement uses TRBV6-5 and TRBJ1-4; 8 bases are a match to TRBD1. V trimming: 6 bases; J trimming: 4 bases; junction bases outside the gene matches: 7. The CDR3 totals 15 residues. Germline loops: CDR1 MNHEY, CDR2 SVGAGI. CDR3 amino acids: CASSKGTGNNEKLFF. In DNA, the CDR3 is TGTGCCAGCAGCAAGGGGACAGGAAATAATGAAAAACTGTTTTTT.

This clonotype was detected once. The V call is TRBV6-2 or TRBV6-3, the J call TRBJ2-7, with D possibly matching TRBD2 (6 bases). Between the trimmed V and J ends, which lost 3 bases and 3 bases, there was a span of 15 bases. The CDR3 is made up of 15 amino acids. Germline V gives CDR1 MNHEY, CDR2 SVGEGT. Here the CDR3 DNA reads TGTGCCAGCAGTTATGAAGGCGGGACCTTCTACGAGCAGTACTTC. Translated: CASSYEGGTFYEQYF.

V usage is TRBV12-3 or TRBV12-4 and J usage is TRBJ2-3, with 9 bases aligning to TRBD2. V shed 8 bases and J 2 bases; nucleotides not matched to a gene: 2. The CDR3 loop spans 13 amino acids. CDR3 bases: TGTGCCAGCTTAGCGGGGGACACAGATACGCAGTATTTT. This gives the protein CASLAGDTDTQYF.